This T cell receptor (beta chain) was sequenced for a study of CD8 T cells in Susac syndrome. The RNA input was about 0.45 to 1 ug, and it was reverse transcribed with random hexamers. A multiplex approach, immunoSEQ multiplex PCR, amplified TCR beta CDR3 across 54 Vbeta and 13 Jbeta. TCRdb independently ran MiXCR on the immunoSEQ multiplex PCR reads; one entry per CDR3 protein. The table includes about 180,000 distinct CDR3 sequences, around 95% detected once. The authors sequenced TCR beta from blood CD8+ and CD4+ T cells. In contrast to the negatively isolated CD8+ and CD4+ T cells, TEMRA cells were FACS-enriched. Germline V gene sequence: CDR1 MNHEY, CDR2 SMNVEV (reference sequence). V was cut by 1 base and J by 0 bases, with 21 bases left in between. There are 19 residues in the CDR3.

The receptor's source is a human donor with multiple sclerosis. V gene TRBV27 combines with J gene TRBJ1-1; maybe TRBD1 (6 bases). The sequenced sample was CD4+ T cells from PBMCs. CDR3 sequence: CASSLWAAGAGRLNTEAFF. The CDR3 DNA reads TGTGCCAGCAGTTTATGGGCCGCGGGGGCAGGGCGGCTGAACACTGAAGCTTTCTTT.